Shown below are 27 T cell receptor beta chains from a single sample sequenced in a study of blood T cell repertoires in COVID-19. Using immunoSEQ multiplex PCR, the repertoire was profiled, and TCRdb retains in-frame clones only, with some absent. The profile shows 300,000 to 400,000 clones, approximately 90% of them singletons. Sequenced material: PBMCs or T cells enriched from blood (not recorded which). These receptors were obtained from a woman aged 18 to 35 who had recovered from COVID-19.

The chain employs TRBV11-3 and TRBJ1-2; D gene unclear. The CDR3 spans 16 residues. Germline V gene data show CDR1 as SGHNT and CDR2 as YENEEA. Trimming pared 1 base from V and 3 bases from J, leaving 15 bases between. The CDR3 here is CASSLGRGDGYYGYTF. Here the CDR3 DNA reads TGTGCCAGCAGCTTAGGCCGGGGAGACGGTTACTATGGCTACACCTTC.

This clone was seen once. V usage is TRBV5-6 and J usage is TRBJ1-2, with a weak D call TRBD1 (5 bases). V lost 3 bases and J 4 bases, leaving 13 bases between the germline ends. CDR3 length: 14 amino acids. Per the germline V gene, CDR1 is SGHDT and CDR2 is YYEEEE. The CDR3 is CASSSPGGGYGYTF. The CDR3 nucleotides read TGTGCCAGCAGCTCCCCAGGCGGGGGCTATGGCTACACCTTC.

The gene calls are TRBV20-1 and TRBJ2-5, with 9 positions matching TRBD2. Unmatched junction bases numbered 6, after V lost 3 bases and J lost 1 base. CDR3 length equals 15 residues. Germline loops: CDR1 DFQATT, CDR2 SNEGSKA (reference sequence). As DNA, the CDR3 is TGCAGTGCTAGTCGAGCGGGGGGACCCCAAGAGACCCAGTACTTC. Its protein product is CSASRAGGPQETQYF.

The V gene is TRBV4-3, the J gene TRBJ2-2; a weak D match, TRBD1 (5 bases). CDR1 LGHNA and CDR2 YSLEER come from the germline V gene. This CDR3 contains 15 residues. V was trimmed by 1 base and J by 1 base, leaving 7 bases between them. The CDR3 protein is CASSQGQLNTGELFF. Written as DNA, the CDR3 is TGCGCCAGCAGCCAAGGACAGTTGAACACCGGGGAGCTGTTTTTT.

The chain uses TRBV7-3 and TRBJ2-3; possibly TRBD2 for D (7 bases). The germline CDR1 and CDR2 sequences are SGHTA and FQGTGA. V lost 0 bases and J 0 bases, leaving 13 bases between the germline ends. The CDR3 extends over 17 amino acids. CDR3 sequence: CASSLTQAGASTDTQYF. CDR3 in DNA: TGTGCCAGCAGCTTAACGCAGGCGGGGGCGAGCACAGATACGCAGTATTTT.

The rearrangement uses TRBV19 and TRBJ2-7, with TRBD1 matching 9 bases. Looked up from germline, CDR1 is LNHDA and CDR2 is SQIVND (reference sequence). V trimming: 1 base; J trimming: 5 bases; junction bases outside the gene matches: 3. This CDR3 is 14 amino acids long. CDR3 residues: CASSIAGTGNEQYF. The CDR3 DNA follows: TGTGCCAGTAGTATAGCTGGGACAGGGAACGAGCAGTACTTC.

This chain joins TRBV4-1 and TRBJ2-5; 14 positions match TRBD2. The germline gives CDR1 MGHRA, CDR2 YSYEKL. The CDR3 contains 18 residues. V lost 0 bases and J lost 5; bases outside the gene matches: 8. CDR3 sequence (DNA): TGCGCCAGCAGCCAAGACCCGCGGACTAGCGGGGGGTGGGAGACCCAGTACTTC. Translated: CASSQDPRTSGGWETQYF.

The rearrangement joins TRBV5-4 to TRBJ1-1; 8 nucleotides align to TRBD1. Germline V gene lookup returns CDR1 SGHNT and CDR2 YYREEE (reference sequence). This CDR3 has 16 amino acids. The trim removed 3 bases at V and 6 bases at J, leaving 13 bases unmatched. CDR3 amino acids: CASSSGQGPNAAEAFF. The CDR3 bases are TGTGCCAGCAGCTCTGGACAGGGACCTAATGCAGCTGAAGCTTTCTTT.

This chain links TRBV5-1 with TRBJ2-2, with TRBD1 matching over 8 bases. The CDR3 sequence is 17 residues long. The germline V gene has CDR1 SGHRS and CDR2 YFSETQ. V trimming: 4 bases; J trimming: 2 bases; junction bases outside the gene matches: 10. The chain's CDR3 is CASSVDRGRPNTGELFF. The CDR3 nucleotides are TGCGCCAGCAGCGTAGACAGGGGTCGACCCAACACCGGGGAGCTGTTTTTT.

The chain links TRBV28 to TRBJ1-5, with TRBD1 matching over 7 bases. The CDR3 sequence is 14 residues long. Germline CDR1 is MDHEN and CDR2 is SYDVKM. The V segment lost 6 bases and the J segment 1 base; nucleotides outside the gene matches: 3. This CDR3 is CASSRGQSNQPQHF. For the CDR3, the DNA is TGTGCCAGCAGCCGGGGACAGAGCAATCAGCCCCAGCATTTT.

The V gene is TRBV2, the J gene TRBJ2-1; a weak D match, TRBD1 (5 bases). V was pared by 7 bases and J by 0 bases, with 13 bases between. This CDR3 has 15 residues. CDR1 SNHLY and CDR2 FYNNEI come from the germline V gene. This CDR3 is CASIRQSSSYNEQFF. The CDR3 bases are TGTGCCAGCATACGACAGTCTAGCTCCTACAATGAGCAGTTCTTC.

The V call is TRBV6-6, the J call TRBJ1-1; D remains ambiguous. Germline-derived CDR1 and CDR2 are MNHNY and SVGAGI (reference sequence). The ends were cut back, 10 bases at V and 8 bases at J, with 20 bases in the middle. The length of the CDR3 is 13 residues. The CDR3 is CATKLTDRGEAFF. CDR3 DNA sequence: TGTGCCACCAAGTTAACGGACCGGGGAGAAGCTTTCTTT.

The CDR3 reads CASRGDYSSNQPQHF. The CDR3 coding sequence is TGTGCCAGCAGAGGGGACTATTCCAGCAATCAGCCCCAGCATTTT. The chain employs TRBV6-5 and TRBJ1-5, with a possible D match to TRBD1 (5 bases). Germline V lookup: CDR1 MNHEY, CDR2 SVGAGI. The germline V and J ends were trimmed by 6 bases and 1 base, with 13 bases remaining between them. The CDR3 contains 15 residues.

The gene calls are TRBV30 and TRBJ2-7; D unclear. V dropped 0 bases and J dropped 12 bases, with 12 bases sitting between them. Germline V lookup: CDR1 GTSNPN, CDR2 SVGIG (reference sequence). CDR3 length: 11 amino acids. In nucleotides, the CDR3 is TGTGCCTGGAGTGTAGCGAACGCCGGGTACTTC. Its translation is CAWSVANAGYF.

The CDR3 sequence is CASRDRANYGYTF. The CDR3 nucleotides read TGTGCCAGCAGAGACAGGGCTAACTATGGCTACACCTTC. The chain has TRBV12-3 or TRBV12-4 and TRBJ1-2, with TRBD1 identical over 7 bases. CDR3 size: 13 residues. V was pared by 6 bases and J by 0 bases, with 1 base of the junction left unmatched.

The chain links TRBV7-6 to TRBJ1-2; 7 nucleotides line up with TRBD1. The V gene's germline CDR1 is SGHVS and CDR2 FNYEAQ. The V segment lost 4 bases and the J segment 5 bases; nucleotides outside the gene matches: 10. CDR3 length equals 15 residues. DNA of the CDR3: TGTGCCAGCAGCTCCTACAGGGGCCGTCGTTATGGCTACACCTTC. It yields the protein CASSSYRGRRYGYTF.

The J gene is TRBJ2-1, the V gene TRBV30; no firm D call. Per germline, CDR1 GTSNPN and CDR2 SVGIG (reference sequence). Trimming pared 8 bases from V and 12 bases from J, leaving 20 bases between. This CDR3 has 12 residues. The CDR3 protein is CARSVNPLVQFF. CDR3 in DNA: TGTGCCCGGTCGGTCAACCCTTTGGTGCAGTTCTTC.

The rearrangement uses TRBV5-1 and TRBJ2-2, with 8 nucleotides matching TRBD1. The germline V gene encodes CDR1 SGHRS and CDR2 YFSETQ. Losses at the gene ends were 4 bases for V and 4 bases for J; bases not matched to a gene: 9. The CDR3 has 16 residues. In nucleotides, the CDR3 is TGCGCCAGCAGCCCGTTGACAGGGGCGGTCACCGGGGAGCTGTTTTTT. This translates into CASSPLTGAVTGELFF.

This clone appeared a single time. Here the CDR3 reads CASSLVRDGYTF. The CDR3 DNA reads as TGTGCCAGCAGCTTAGTGAGGGATGGCTACACCTTC. This chain uses TRBV13 with TRBJ1-2; unclear D gene. The ends were cut back, 1 base at V and 6 bases at J, with 6 bases in the middle. The CDR3 has 12 residues. CDR1 and CDR2 (germline): PRHDT, FYEKMQ (reference sequence).

The chain joins TRBV18 to TRBJ2-1; TRBD1 aligns across 11 bases. V lost 4 bases and J lost 6; bases outside the gene matches: 5. This CDR3 contains 15 residues. Germline CDR1 reads KGHSH; CDR2 reads LQKENI. The CDR3, as DNA: TGTGCCAGCTCACGAGGACAGGGGGCTTTCAATGAGCAGTTCTTC. Amino acids: CASSRGQGAFNEQFF.

The chain links TRBV18 to TRBJ1-1, with D uncertain. Deletions cut 7 bases from V and 1 base from J, with 10 bases between. CDR3 size: 13 residues. The germline V gene has CDR1 KGHSH and CDR2 LQKENI. CDR3 DNA sequence: TGTGCCAGCTGCAACAATGAGAACACTGAAGCTTTCTTT. It codes for CASCNNENTEAFF.

This clone was detected once. The chain is built from TRBV27 and TRBJ2-7; 11 bases line up with TRBD2. V lost 6 bases, J lost 2 bases, and 12 bases stayed unmatched. CDR3 size: 17 residues. Germline CDR1 reads MNHEY; CDR2 reads SMNVEV (reference sequence). As DNA, the CDR3 is TGTGCCAGCAGCCGGGACAGCCTAGCGGGGGGAACCTACGAGCAGTACTTC. Residues: CASSRDSLAGGTYEQYF.

The V call is TRBV30, the J call TRBJ2-5; no definite D call. The V gene lost 3 bases and the J gene lost 2 bases, with 7 bases spanning the gap. This CDR3 comprises 12 residues. Per germline, CDR1 GTSNPN and CDR2 SVGIG (reference sequence). Written as DNA, the CDR3 is TGTGCCTGGAGCCCGAGGCAAGAGACCCAGTACTTC. This gives the protein CAWSPRQETQYF.

The chain carries TRBV6-1 and TRBJ2-5, with a possible D match to TRBD1 (5 bases). The V end was cut by 1 base, the J end by 3 bases, with 6 bases between. Looked up from germline, CDR1 is MNHNS and CDR2 is SASEGT. The CDR3 totals 13 residues. CDR3 region: CASSEGQKETQYF. The CDR3 DNA reads TGTGCCAGCAGTGAAGGACAGAAAGAGACCCAGTACTTC.

This clone was observed once. The CDR3: CASTPGQGYNQPQHF. CDR3 nucleotide sequence: TGTGCCAGCACCCCGGGACAGGGCTATAATCAGCCCCAGCATTTT. The rearrangement uses TRBV27 and TRBJ1-5; 9 bases match TRBD1. With 7 bases clipped from V and 4 bases from J, the junction kept 8 bases outside the gene matches. The CDR3 runs 15 residues. CDR1 and CDR2 from the germline V gene are MNHEY and SMNVEV (reference sequence).

The chain is built from TRBV15 and TRBJ1-1; 7 bases align to TRBD1. The CDR3 has 17 residues. The germline V gene encodes CDR1 LNHNV and CDR2 YYDKDF (reference sequence). The ends lost 3 bases at V and 0 bases at J; junction bases unmatched: 10. CDR3 amino acids: CATSRGLTGRMNTEAFF. The CDR3 nucleotides are TGTGCCACCAGCAGGGGCCTGACAGGGCGGATGAACACTGAAGCTTTCTTT.

This clone was found once. The rearrangement uses TRBV5-5 and TRBJ1-2; 12 nucleotides line up with TRBD1. V was pared by 0 bases and J by 7 bases, with 4 bases of the junction left unmatched. CDR3 length equals 15 residues. Germline CDR1 is SGHKS and CDR2 is YYEKEE (reference sequence). CDR3 protein: CASSLAGQGAVGYTF. The CDR3 DNA reads as TGTGCCAGCAGCTTGGCGGGACAGGGGGCGGTTGGCTACACCTTC.